Below, 14 T cell receptor beta chains from the same sample are listed, as sequenced in a study of blood T cell repertoires in COVID-19. Repertoires were generated with immunoSEQ multiplex PCR, while TCRdb's copy carries only in-frame clones and drops some. Of approximately 500,000 clones in the sample, roughly 85% were seen once. The sample comprised peripheral blood. The receptor set was obtained from a human donor in a cohort sampled during active COVID-19.

The V gene is TRBV18, the J gene TRBJ2-6, with 8 bases fitting TRBD2. The CDR3 extends over 18 amino acids. J gave up 0 bases and V 6 bases, and 10 bases lay outside the gene matches. Germline values: CDR1 KGHSH, CDR2 LQKENI. The CDR3 reads CASSQSLAGFSGANVLTF. In DNA form, the CDR3 reads TGTGCCAGCTCGCAGTCGTTAGCGGGGTTCTCTGGGGCCAACGTCCTGACTTTC.

V gene TRBV18 combines with J gene TRBJ1-1, with 12 bases matching TRBD1. V was clipped by 0 bases and J by 3 bases; unmatched bases: 5. Germline CDR1 is KGHSH and CDR2 is LQKENI. This CDR3 spans 17 amino acids. The CDR3 DNA sequence: TGTGCCAGCTCACCACCGGGGACAGGGGGCAGTGACACTGAAGCTTTCTTT. It is translated as CASSPPGTGGSDTEAFF.

The gene calls are TRBV15 and TRBJ2-3, with 8 bases that match TRBD2. With V trimmed by 7 bases and J by 5 bases, 5 bases remained unmatched. Germline values: CDR1 LNHNV, CDR2 YYDKDF (reference sequence). The CDR3 runs to 13 residues. CDR3 sequence: CATTRGGEDTQYF. The CDR3 nucleotides are TGTGCCACCACCCGGGGGGGCGAAGATACGCAGTATTTT.

This chain joins TRBV6-5 and TRBJ2-2, with D unclear. Trimming removed 0 bases at V and 2 bases at J, with 4 bases between. CDR3 size: 14 residues. Germline V CDR1 and CDR2: MNHEY, SVGAGI. Here the CDR3 DNA reads TGTGCCAGCAGTTACTCTTCAAACACCGGGGAGCTGTTTTTT. Translating it yields CASSYSSNTGELFF.

Written as DNA, the CDR3 is TGTGCCAGCAGCGCCTCCGGACAGCCTAATGAAAAACTGTTTTTT. Amino acids: CASSASGQPNEKLFF. The chain recombines TRBV5-5 with TRBJ1-4, with D tentatively TRBD1 (6 bases). V was trimmed by 4 bases and J by 3 bases, leaving 13 bases between them. The CDR3 extends over 15 amino acids. The germline V gene has CDR1 SGHKS and CDR2 YYEKEE (reference sequence).

The chain employs TRBV9 and TRBJ2-3; 10 nucleotides agree with TRBD2. Germline CDR1 and CDR2: SGDLS and YYNGEE. The CDR3 length is 16 residues. Germline trimming cut 3 bases from V and 5 bases from J; bases unmatched to any gene: 9. CDR3 region: CASSGTGTSVLDTQYF. CDR3 in DNA: TGTGCCAGCAGCGGAACCGGGACTAGCGTCTTAGATACGCAGTATTTT.

The chain recombines TRBV6-5 with TRBJ1-2, with TRBD1 matching 10 bases. This CDR3 has 14 amino acids. CDR1 and CDR2 (germline): MNHEY, SVGAGI. V trimming: 4 bases; J trimming: 3 bases; junction bases outside the gene matches: 2. The chain's CDR3 is CASSSTGGDYGYTF. Written as DNA, the CDR3 is TGTGCCAGCAGTTCGACAGGGGGCGACTATGGCTACACCTTC.

The V gene is TRBV19, the J gene TRBJ2-1; 10 positions agree with TRBD1. Trimming took 3 bases from V and 6 from J; bases not matched to a gene: 8. The CDR3 spans 16 residues. Germline assignment: CDR1 LNHDA and CDR2 SQIVND (reference sequence). The CDR3 sequence is CASSIPPGQGTNEQFF. The CDR3 nucleotides are TGTGCCAGTAGTATCCCTCCGGGACAGGGGACCAATGAGCAGTTCTTC.

CDR3 sequence reads: CASSLTQASNQPQHF. The CDR3 DNA sequence: TGTGCCAGCAGCTTAACGCAGGCGAGCAATCAGCCCCAGCATTTT. The chain employs TRBV11-2 and TRBJ1-5; D gene unclear. The CDR3 has 15 amino acids. Germline-derived CDR1 and CDR2 are SGHAT and FQNNGV. The germline V and J ends were trimmed by 2 bases and 1 base, with 9 bases remaining between them.

The chain uses TRBV7-3 and TRBJ2-2; TRBD2 is a possible D gene (6 bases). This CDR3 has 14 residues. Germline assignment: CDR1 SGHTA and CDR2 FQGTGA. Trimming removed 11 bases from V and 5 bases from J, with 18 bases in between. The CDR3 is CASTAGSRTGELFF. CDR3 DNA: TGTGCCTCGACGGCGGGATCGAGGACCGGGGAGCTGTTTTTT.

The CDR3 region is CASGSGQGVNEQYF. The DNA for the CDR3 is TGTGCCAGCGGATCCGGACAGGGTGTCAACGAGCAGTACTTC. The chain employs TRBV27 and TRBJ2-7; 8 nucleotides line up with TRBD1. Germline V gene lookup returns CDR1 MNHEY and CDR2 SMNVEV (reference sequence). The CDR3 sequence is 14 residues long. J gave up 5 bases and V 8 bases, and 11 bases lay outside the gene matches.

As regards this clone: Germline is not matched at one junction end, which may reflect a read error. This chain connects TRBV6-5 to TRBJ1-1; tentative D call: TRBD1 (6 bases). CDR3 length equals 14 residues. The germline gives CDR1 MNHEY, CDR2 SVGAGI. The CDR3 DNA reads as TGTGCCAGCCAACCAGACAGGTGGAACTCTGAAGCTTTCTTT. This encodes CASQPDRWNSEAFF.

The chain has TRBV5-6 and TRBJ2-7, with 9 bases matching TRBD1. CDR3 size: 15 residues. Trimming at V came to 4 bases and at J to 1 base, leaving 6 bases not matched to a gene. Germline CDR1 is SGHDT and CDR2 is YYEEEE. The CDR3 sequence: CASSDTGGTSYEQYF. DNA of the CDR3: TGTGCCAGCAGCGATACAGGGGGCACGTCCTACGAGCAGTACTTC.

The rearrangement links TRBV6-1 to TRBJ2-7; D perhaps matches TRBD1 (5 bases). From germline, CDR1 is MNHNS and CDR2 SASEGT. V shed 0 bases and J shed 3 bases, with 12 bases lying between them. The CDR3 runs to 15 residues. This CDR3 reads CASSEAGRVFYEQYF. The CDR3 nucleotides read TGTGCCAGCAGTGAAGCGGGCAGGGTTTTCTACGAGCAGTACTTC.